The rows below give T cell receptor beta chains drawn from one sample of a study of blood T cells in healthy people across ages. TCRdb reprocessed the 5' RACE reads with MiXCR, giving one entry per CDR3 protein. Of roughly 1 million distinct CDR3 sequences in the sample, around 27% were seen once. These same data were also listed under a study on T cells of mothers and their children.

Sequencing was carried out using blood. The receptor set was obtained from a girl aged 2 to 10 in good health. Each CDR3 is given with its conserved first and last residue. Only part of the rows carry a size: once, few, many, or a class if the clone is expanded.

v_call	clone_size	j_call	cdr3_aa
TRBV12-3/TRBV12-4	few	TRBJ2-2	CASTLRRELFF
TRBV11-2	few	TRBJ2-1	CASSLAGRANEQLF
TRBV10-3	few	TRBJ1-3	CAISESDSGNTIYF
TRBV9	few	TRBJ2-3	CASSDGSPPDTQYF
TRBV12-3/TRBV12-4	few	TRBJ2-7	CASSSLRTGENVYEQYF
TRBV14	few	.	CASSHPGGGYEQYF
TRBV7-9	few	TRBJ1-5	CASSFGGMGYSNQPQHF
TRBV27	few	TRBJ2-1	CASSLVGDSYNEQFF
TRBV12-3/TRBV12-4	.	.	CASTSAGPREQYF
TRBV4-2	few	TRBJ1-1	CASSQVLGTEAFF
TRBV20-1	few	TRBJ2-5	CSAKRGETQYF
TRBV29-1	many	TRBJ2-5	CSVENWGTSGTGETQYF
TRBV5-1	few	TRBJ2-7	CASSWEDGQGALSYEQYF
TRBV24-1	.	TRBJ1-5	CATSDPRDEGNQPQHF
TRBV12-3/TRBV12-4	.	TRBJ2-1	CASSPSGGRVLANEQFF
TRBV6-6	few	TRBJ1-2	CASSSIQETYGYTF
TRBV7-9	few	TRBJ2-5	CASSGGYQETQYF
TRBV6-2/TRBV6-3	once	TRBJ2-5	CASSWEVETQYF
TRBV6-5	once	TRBJ1-1	CASSQTPPLAFF
TRBV7-2	few	TRBJ2-1	CASSFLTPGSEQFF
TRBV29-1	.	TRBJ2-1	CSVGPRYNEQFF
TRBV6-6	.	TRBJ1-5	CASSHGADSNQPQHF
TRBV4-2	.	.	CASSQDLQIYEQYF
TRBV5-1	.	TRBJ2-1	CASTLTGGRDEQFF
TRBV4-2	few	TRBJ2-3	CASSPGTGGALVDF
TRBV2	few	.	CASSVHKQGTPDEQYF
TRBV29-1	.	.	CSVGEQGSEQYF
TRBV5-1	.	TRBJ2-3	CASNPGREGTDTQYF
TRBV6-6	few	TRBJ2-5	CASSYVARAGEETQYF
TRBV5-5	.	TRBJ2-7	CASTFGPGESYEQYF
TRBV27	few	.	CASGGGWGISYEQYF
TRBV6-6	.	TRBJ1-2	CASSPGQGVWAFGYTF
TRBV29-1	few	.	CSVGSSNEQYF
TRBV9	few	TRBJ1-4	CASSVGPAGSLGKLFF
TRBV5-6	.	TRBJ1-1	CASSLVGGRDTEAFF
TRBV7-2	few	TRBJ1-4	CASSLYNYATNEKLFF
TRBV27	few	TRBJ2-4	CASSPGGPRENIQYF
TRBV7-6	few	TRBJ2-7	CASSLAGMGSYEQYF
TRBV7-9	.	TRBJ2-2	CASSSVQRASGSLNTGELFF
TRBV6-5	.	TRBJ2-2	CASSSLQWAGELFF
TRBV7-2	.	TRBJ2-1	CASIPTERDTYPYNEQFF
TRBV11-2	few	TRBJ2-3	CASTQGGRTDTQYF
TRBV6-2/TRBV6-3	few	TRBJ2-5	CASSRDRALETQYF
TRBV7-9	few	TRBJ1-2	CASSADRDFYGYTF
TRBV10-3	.	TRBJ2-1	CAISETERNEQFF
TRBV7-9	few	TRBJ1-1	CASSDDRPPEAFF